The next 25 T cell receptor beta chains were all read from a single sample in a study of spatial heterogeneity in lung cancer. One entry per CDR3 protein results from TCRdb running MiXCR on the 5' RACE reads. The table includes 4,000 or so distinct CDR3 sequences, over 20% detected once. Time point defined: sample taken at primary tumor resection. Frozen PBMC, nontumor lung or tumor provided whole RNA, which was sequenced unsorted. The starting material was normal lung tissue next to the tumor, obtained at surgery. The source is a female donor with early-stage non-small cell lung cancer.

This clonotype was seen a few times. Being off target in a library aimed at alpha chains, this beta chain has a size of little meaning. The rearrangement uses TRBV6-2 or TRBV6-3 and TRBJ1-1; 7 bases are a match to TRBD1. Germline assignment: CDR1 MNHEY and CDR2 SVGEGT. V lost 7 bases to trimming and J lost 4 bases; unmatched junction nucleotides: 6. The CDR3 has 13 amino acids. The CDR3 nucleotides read TGTGCCAGCATCACGGACAGGCGCACTGAAGCTTTCTTT. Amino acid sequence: CASITDRRTEAFF.

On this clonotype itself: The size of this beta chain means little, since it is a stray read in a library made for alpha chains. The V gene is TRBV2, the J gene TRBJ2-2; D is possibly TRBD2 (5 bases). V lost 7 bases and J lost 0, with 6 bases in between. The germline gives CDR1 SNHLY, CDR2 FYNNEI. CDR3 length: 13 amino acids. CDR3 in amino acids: CASKLANTGELFF. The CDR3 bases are TGTGCCAGCAAACTAGCGAACACCGGGGAGCTGTTTTTT.

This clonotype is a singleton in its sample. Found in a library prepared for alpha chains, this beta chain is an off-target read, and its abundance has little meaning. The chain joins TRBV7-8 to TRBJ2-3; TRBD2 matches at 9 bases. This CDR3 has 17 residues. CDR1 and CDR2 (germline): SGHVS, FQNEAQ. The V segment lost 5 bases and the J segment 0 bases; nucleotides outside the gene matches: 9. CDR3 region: CASSQETSGASTDTQYF. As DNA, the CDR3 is TGTGCCAGCAGCCAAGAGACTAGCGGAGCTAGCACAGATACGCAGTATTTT.

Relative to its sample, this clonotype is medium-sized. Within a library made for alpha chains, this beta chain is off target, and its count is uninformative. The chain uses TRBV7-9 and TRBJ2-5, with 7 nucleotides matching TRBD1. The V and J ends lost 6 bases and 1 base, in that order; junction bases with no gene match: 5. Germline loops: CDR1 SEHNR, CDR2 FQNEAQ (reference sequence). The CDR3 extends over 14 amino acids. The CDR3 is CASSSGQSQETQYF. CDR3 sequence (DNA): TGTGCCAGCAGTTCGGGACAGAGCCAAGAGACCCAGTACTTC.

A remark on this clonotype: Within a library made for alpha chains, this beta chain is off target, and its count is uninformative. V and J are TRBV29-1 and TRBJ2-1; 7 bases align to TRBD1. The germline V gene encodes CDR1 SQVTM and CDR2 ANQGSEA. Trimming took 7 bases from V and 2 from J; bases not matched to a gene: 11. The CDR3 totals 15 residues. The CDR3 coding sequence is TGCAGCGCCTACATTAGGGACAGTGCCTACAATGAGCAGTTCTTC. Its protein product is CSAYIRDSAYNEQFF.

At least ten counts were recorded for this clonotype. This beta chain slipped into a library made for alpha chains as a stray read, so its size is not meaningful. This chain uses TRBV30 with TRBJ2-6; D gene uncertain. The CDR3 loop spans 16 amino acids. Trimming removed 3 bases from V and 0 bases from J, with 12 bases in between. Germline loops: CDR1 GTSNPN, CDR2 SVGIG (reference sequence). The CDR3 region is CAWSLGSNSGANVLTF. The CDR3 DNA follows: TGTGCCTGGAGCTTGGGTTCCAACTCTGGGGCCAACGTCCTGACTTTC.

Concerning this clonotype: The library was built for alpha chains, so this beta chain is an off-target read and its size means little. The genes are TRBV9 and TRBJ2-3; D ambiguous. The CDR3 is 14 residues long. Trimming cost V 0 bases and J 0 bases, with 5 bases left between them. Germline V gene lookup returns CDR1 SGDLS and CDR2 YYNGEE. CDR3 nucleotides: TGTGCCAGCAGCGTAGCTCCTAGCACAGATACGCAGTATTTT. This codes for CASSVAPSTDTQYF.

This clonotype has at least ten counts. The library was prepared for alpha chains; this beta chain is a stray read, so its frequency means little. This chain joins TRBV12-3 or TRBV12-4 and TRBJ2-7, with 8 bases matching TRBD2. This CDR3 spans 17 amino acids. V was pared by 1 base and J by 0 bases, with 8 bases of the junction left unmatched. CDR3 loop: CASSLERTLADSYEQYF. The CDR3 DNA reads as TGTGCCAGCAGTTTAGAGAGGACACTAGCGGACTCCTACGAGCAGTACTTC.

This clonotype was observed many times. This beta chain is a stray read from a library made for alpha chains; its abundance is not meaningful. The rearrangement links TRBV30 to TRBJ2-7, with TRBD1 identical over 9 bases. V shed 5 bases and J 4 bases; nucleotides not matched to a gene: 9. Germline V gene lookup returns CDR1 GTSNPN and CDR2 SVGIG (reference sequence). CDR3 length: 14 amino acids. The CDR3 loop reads CAWLPQGASYEQYF. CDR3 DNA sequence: TGTGCCTGGCTCCCACAGGGGGCCTCTTACGAGCAGTACTTC.

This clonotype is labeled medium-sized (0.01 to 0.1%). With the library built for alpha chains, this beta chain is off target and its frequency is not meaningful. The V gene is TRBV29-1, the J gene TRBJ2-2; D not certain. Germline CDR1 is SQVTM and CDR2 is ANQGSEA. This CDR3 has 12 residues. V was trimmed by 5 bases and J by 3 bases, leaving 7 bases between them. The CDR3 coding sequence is TGCAGCGTTCGGGCAGACACCGGGGAGCTGTTTTTT. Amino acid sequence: CSVRADTGELFF.

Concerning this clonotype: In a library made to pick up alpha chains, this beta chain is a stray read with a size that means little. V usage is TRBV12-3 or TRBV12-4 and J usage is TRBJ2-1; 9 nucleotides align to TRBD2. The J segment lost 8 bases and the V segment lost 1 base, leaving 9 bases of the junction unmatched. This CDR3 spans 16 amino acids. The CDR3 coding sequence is TGTGCCAGCAGTTTAGGGGTAGCGGGAGTAGGGGATGAGCAGTTCTTC. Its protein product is CASSLGVAGVGDEQFF.

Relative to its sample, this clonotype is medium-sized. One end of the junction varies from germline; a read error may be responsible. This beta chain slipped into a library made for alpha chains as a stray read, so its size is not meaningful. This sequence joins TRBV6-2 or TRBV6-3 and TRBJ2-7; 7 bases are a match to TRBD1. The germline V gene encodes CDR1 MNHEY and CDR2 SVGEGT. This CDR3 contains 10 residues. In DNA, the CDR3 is TGTGCCGCCGGACTGAGAGGGGGCAGCTTC. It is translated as CAAGLRGGSF.

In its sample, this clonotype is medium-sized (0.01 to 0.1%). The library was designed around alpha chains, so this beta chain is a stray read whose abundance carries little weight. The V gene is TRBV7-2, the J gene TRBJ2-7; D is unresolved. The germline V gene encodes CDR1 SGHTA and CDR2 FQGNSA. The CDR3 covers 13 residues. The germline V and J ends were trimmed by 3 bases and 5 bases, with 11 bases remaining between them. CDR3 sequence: CASSLPGMDEQYF. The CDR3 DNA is TGTGCCAGCAGCTTGCCAGGAATGGACGAGCAGTACTTC.

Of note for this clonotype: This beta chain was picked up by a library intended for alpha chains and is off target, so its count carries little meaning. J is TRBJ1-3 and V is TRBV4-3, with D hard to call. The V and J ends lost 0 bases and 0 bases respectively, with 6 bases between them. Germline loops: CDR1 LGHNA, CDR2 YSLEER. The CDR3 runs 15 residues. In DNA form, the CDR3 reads TGCGCCAGCAGCCAAGATCGGGTCTCTGGAAACACCATATATTTT. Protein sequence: CASSQDRVSGNTIYF.

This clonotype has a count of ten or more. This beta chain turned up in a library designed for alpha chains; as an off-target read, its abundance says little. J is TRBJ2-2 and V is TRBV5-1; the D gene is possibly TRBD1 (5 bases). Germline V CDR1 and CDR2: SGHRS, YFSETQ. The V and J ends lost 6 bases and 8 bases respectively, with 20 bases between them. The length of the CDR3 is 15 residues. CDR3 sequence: CASTPGMGTQGELFF. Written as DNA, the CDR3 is TGCGCCAGCACCCCAGGGATGGGTACCCAAGGGGAGCTGTTTTTT.

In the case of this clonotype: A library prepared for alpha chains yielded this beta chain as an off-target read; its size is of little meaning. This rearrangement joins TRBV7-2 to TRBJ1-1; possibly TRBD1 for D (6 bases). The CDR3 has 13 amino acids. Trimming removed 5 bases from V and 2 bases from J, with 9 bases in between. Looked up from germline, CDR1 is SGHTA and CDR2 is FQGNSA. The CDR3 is CASSQDRNTEAFF. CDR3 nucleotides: TGTGCCAGCAGCCAGGACAGAAACACTGAAGCTTTCTTT. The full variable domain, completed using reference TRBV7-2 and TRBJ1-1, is GAGVSQSPSNKVTEKGKDVELRCDPISGHTALYWYRQSLGQGLEFLIYFQGNSAPDKSGLPSDRFSAERTGGSVSTLTIQRTQQEDSAVYLCASSQDRNTEAFFGQGTRLTVV.

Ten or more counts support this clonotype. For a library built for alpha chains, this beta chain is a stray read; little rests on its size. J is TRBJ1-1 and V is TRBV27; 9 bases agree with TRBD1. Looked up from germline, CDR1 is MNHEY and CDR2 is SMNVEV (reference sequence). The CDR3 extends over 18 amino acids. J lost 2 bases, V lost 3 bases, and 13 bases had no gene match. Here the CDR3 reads CASSFVRDRARLNTEAFF. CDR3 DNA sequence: TGTGCCAGCAGTTTCGTAAGGGACAGGGCCCGCCTAAACACTGAAGCTTTCTTT.

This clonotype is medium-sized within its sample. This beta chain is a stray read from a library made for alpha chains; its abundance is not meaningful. The CDR3 nucleotides are TGCAGTGCTAGAGACATTGCCCCGGGACAGGGGCAGTTCTTC. Translation gives CSARDIAPGQGQFF. This chain uses TRBV20-1 with TRBJ2-1; TRBD1 matches at 9 bases. The length of the CDR3 is 14 residues. The ends lost 0 bases at V and 12 bases at J; junction bases unmatched: 9. Germline assignment: CDR1 DFQATT and CDR2 SNEGSKA (reference sequence).

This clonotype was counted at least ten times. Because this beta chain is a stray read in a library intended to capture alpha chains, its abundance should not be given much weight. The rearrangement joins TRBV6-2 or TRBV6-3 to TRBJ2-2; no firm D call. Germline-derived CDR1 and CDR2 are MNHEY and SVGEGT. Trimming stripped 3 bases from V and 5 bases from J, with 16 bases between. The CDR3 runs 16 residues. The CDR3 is CASSYTSGSTTGELFF. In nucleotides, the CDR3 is TGTGCCAGCAGTTATACGTCCGGCAGCACTACCGGGGAGCTGTTTTTT.

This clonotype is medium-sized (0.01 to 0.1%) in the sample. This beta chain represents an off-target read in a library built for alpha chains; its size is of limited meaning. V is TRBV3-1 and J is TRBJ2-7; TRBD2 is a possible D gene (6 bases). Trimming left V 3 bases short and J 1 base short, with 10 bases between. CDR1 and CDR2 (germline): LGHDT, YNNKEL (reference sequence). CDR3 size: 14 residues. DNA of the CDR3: TGTGCCAGCAGCCAGGCGGGACTTTCCTACGAGCAGTACTTC. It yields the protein CASSQAGLSYEQYF.

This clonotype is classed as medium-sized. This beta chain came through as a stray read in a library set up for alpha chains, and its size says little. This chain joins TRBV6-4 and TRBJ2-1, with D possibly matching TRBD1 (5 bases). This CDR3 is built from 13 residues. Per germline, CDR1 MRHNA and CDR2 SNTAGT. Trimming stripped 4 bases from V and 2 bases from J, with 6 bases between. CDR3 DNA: TGTGCCAGCAGTGGGGGCCCCTACAATGAGCAGTTCTTC. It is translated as CASSGGPYNEQFF.

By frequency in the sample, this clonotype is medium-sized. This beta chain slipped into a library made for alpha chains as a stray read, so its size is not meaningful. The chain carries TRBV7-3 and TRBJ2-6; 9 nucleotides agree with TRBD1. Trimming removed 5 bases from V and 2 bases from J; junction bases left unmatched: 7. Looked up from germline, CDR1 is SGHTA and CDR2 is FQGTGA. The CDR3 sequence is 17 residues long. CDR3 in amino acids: CASSPGQGRAGANVLTF. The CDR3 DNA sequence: TGTGCCAGCAGCCCCGGACAGGGGAGGGCTGGGGCCAACGTCCTGACTTTC.

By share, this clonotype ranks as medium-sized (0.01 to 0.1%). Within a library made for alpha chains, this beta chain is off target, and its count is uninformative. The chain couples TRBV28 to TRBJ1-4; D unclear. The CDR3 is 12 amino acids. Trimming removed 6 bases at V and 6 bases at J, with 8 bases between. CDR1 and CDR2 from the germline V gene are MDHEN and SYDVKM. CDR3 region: CASRSPDEKLFF. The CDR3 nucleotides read TGTGCCAGCAGGTCGCCGGATGAAAAACTGTTTTTT.

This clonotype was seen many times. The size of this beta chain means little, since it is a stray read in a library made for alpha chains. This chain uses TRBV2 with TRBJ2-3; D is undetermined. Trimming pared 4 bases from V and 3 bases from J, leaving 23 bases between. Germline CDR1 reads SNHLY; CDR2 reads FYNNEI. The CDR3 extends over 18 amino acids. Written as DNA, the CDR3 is TGTGCCAGCAGTGTTTTTGCAGATTGGGCCCCAAAAACAGATACGCAGTATTTT. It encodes CASSVFADWAPKTDTQYF.

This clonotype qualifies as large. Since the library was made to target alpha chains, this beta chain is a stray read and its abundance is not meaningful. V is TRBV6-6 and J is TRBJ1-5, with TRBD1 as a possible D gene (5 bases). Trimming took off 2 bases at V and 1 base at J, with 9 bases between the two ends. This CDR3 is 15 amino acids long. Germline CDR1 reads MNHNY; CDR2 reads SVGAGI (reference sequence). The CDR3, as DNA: TGTGCCAGCAGTTACCTCAGGGAGAGCAATCAGCCCCAGCATTTT. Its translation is CASSYLRESNQPQHF.